The entry that follows covers one TCR beta chain sequence. Antigen specificity is unknown. UMI-labeled TRB cDNA libraries were prepared by 5' RACE. TCRdb re-called the 5' RACE reads; one entry per CDR3 protein, DNA not given. The listing contains about 48,000 distinct CDR3 sequences. This record comes from a study of CXCR3-negative and CXCR3-positive naive CD8 T cells. Notes on the study in general: Both naive subsets showed comparably high diversity, and memory CD8+ cells showed much lower diversity.

Looked up from germline, CDR1 is MNHEY and CDR2 is SVGEGT. The CDR3 is 14 amino acids. This chain connects TRBV6-2 or TRBV6-3 to TRBJ1-4. This TCR was recovered from a human donor in good health. Some clones in this sample may be carry-over from other donors' samples. Sequencing was carried out using memory CD8+ T cells from blood. CDR3 sequence: CASTIKPEGEKLFF.